This T cell receptor beta chain was captured in a study of T cells in Graves' hyperthyroidism and ophthalmopathy. Regions amplified from RNA transcripts were the TCR beta CDR3 regions. The TCR CDR3 was amplified in a first-round RT-PCR using the HTBI primer set. TCRdb reanalysed the multiplex PCR reads using MiXCR and keeps one entry per CDR3 protein. Of roughly 600,000 distinct CDR3 sequences in the sample, approximately 14% were seen once. Findings of the study overall: A model using 13 V-J features told ophthalmopathy apart from stable hyperthyroidism. The model anticipated ophthalmopathy a median about 7 months pre-onset.

Germline assignment: CDR1 SGHRS and CDR2 YFSETQ. With V trimmed by 5 bases and J by 4 bases, 7 bases remained unmatched. CDR3 length equals 16 residues. The sample holds many counts of this clonotype. What it binds is unknown. The rearrangement joins TRBV5-1 to TRBJ2-2, with 11 bases matching TRBD1. The receptor comes from a woman aged 45-59 years with Graves' ophthalmopathy. Sequenced sample: blood. The CDR3 sequence is CASSRSGTGGTGELFF. CDR3 bases: TGCGCCAGCAGTCGCTCCGGGACAGGGGGCACCGGGGAGCTGTTTTTT. The complete variable domain, with remaining parts taken from reference TRBV5-1 and TRBJ2-2, reads KAGVTQTPRYLIKTRGQQVTLSCSPISGHRSVSWYQQTPGQGLQFLFEYFSETQRNKGNFPGRFSGRQFSNSRSEMNVSTLELGDSALYLCASSRSGTGGTGELFFGEGSRLTVL.